This T cell receptor beta chain was captured in a study of tumor-infiltrating lymphocytes in primary liver carcinoma. Regarding this clonotype: Mismatch with germline at one junction end may stem from a read error.

CDR3 size: 14 residues. CDR1 and CDR2 (germline): SGHAT, FQNNGV. Bulk tissue was left unsorted, and RNA and DNA were co-extracted from roughly 20-30 mg of it. TCR beta cDNA was made from 450 to 500 ng total RNA with a constant-region primer. The TCR beta library was amplified through three nested multiplex PCR rounds in a modified ARM-PCR procedure. Amplification in the first two PCR rounds was performed using TRBV1-TRBV30 forward primers and a C-beta reverse primer for roughly 9 cycles each. TCRdb re-derived calls from the multiplex PCR reads in MiXCR, one entry per CDR3 protein. The sample holds about 78,000 distinct CDR3 sequences, over 60% seen once.

The receptor was derived from a man between 35 and 55 years old with primary liver carcinoma and hepatitis B virus infection. The specimen was liver tumor tissue from sampling region 4. Noted subset: tumor region T4, right-lateral pole. V and J are TRBV11-2 and TRBJ1-5, with D uncertain. CDR3 sequence (DNA): TGCGCCAGCAATACCGGACGGTTTCCCGAGCCCCAGCATTTT. Translating gives CASNTGRFPEPQHF.